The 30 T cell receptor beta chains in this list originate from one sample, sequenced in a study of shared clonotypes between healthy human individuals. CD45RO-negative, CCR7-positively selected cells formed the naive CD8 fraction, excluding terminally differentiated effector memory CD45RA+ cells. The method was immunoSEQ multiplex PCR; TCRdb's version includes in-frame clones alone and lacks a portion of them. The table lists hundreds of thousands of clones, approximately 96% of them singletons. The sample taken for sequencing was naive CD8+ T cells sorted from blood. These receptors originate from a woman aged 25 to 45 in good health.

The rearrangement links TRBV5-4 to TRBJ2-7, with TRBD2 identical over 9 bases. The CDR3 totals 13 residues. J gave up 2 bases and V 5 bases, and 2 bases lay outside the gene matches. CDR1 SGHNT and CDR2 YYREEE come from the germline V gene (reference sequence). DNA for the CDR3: TGTGCCAGCAGTCCTAGCGGGACCTACGAGCAGTACTTC. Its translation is CASSPSGTYEQYF.

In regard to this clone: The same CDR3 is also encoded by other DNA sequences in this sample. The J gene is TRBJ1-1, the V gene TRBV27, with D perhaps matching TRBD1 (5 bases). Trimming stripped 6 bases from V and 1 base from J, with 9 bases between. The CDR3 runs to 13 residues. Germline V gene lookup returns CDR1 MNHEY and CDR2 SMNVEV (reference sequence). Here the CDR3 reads CASSLQGNTEAFF. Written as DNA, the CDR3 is TGTGCCAGCAGCCTTCAGGGGAACACTGAAGCTTTCTTT.

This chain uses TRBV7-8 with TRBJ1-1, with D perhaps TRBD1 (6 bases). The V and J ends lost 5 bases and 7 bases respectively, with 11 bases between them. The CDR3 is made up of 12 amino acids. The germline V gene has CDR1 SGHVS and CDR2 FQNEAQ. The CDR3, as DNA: TGTGCCAGCAGCGATCGACAGGATGAAGCTTTCTTT. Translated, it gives CASSDRQDEAFF.

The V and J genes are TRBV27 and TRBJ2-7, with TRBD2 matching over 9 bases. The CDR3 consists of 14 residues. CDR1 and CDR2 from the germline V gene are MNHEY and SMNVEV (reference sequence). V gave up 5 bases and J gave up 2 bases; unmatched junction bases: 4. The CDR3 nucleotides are TGTGCCAGCAGTCCCCTAGCGGGACCCTACGAGCAGTACTTC. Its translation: CASSPLAGPYEQYF.

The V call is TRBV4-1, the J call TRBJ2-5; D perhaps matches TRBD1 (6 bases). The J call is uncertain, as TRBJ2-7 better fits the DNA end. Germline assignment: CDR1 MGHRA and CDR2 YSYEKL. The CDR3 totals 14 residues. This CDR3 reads CASSQVQGSYEQYF. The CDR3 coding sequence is TGCGCCAGCAGCCAAGTCCAGGGGAGCTACGAGCAGTACTTC.

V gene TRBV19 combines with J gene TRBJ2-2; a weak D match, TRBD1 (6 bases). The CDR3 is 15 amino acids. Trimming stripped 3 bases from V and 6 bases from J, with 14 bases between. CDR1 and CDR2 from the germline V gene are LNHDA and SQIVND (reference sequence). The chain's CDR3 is CASSILQGASGELFF. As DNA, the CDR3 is TGTGCCAGTAGTATCCTACAGGGTGCGTCCGGGGAGCTGTTTTTT.

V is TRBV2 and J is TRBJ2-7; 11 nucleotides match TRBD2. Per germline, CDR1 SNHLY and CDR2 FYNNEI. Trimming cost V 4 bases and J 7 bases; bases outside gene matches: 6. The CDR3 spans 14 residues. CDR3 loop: CASSVAGGPWEQYF. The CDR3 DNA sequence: TGTGCCAGCAGTGTAGCGGGAGGGCCCTGGGAGCAGTACTTC.

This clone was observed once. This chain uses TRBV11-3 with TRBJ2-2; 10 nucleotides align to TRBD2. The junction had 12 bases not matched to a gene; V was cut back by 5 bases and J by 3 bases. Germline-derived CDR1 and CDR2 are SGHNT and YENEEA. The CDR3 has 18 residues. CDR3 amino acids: CASSIGLAGVIHTGELFF. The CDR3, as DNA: TGTGCCAGCAGCATAGGCCTAGCGGGAGTTATCCACACCGGGGAGCTGTTTTTT.

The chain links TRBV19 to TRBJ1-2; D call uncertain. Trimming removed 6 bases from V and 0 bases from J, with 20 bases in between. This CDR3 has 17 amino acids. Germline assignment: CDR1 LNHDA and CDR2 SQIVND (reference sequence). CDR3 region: CASSPTLIPEPNYGYTF. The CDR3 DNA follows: TGTGCCAGTAGCCCGACACTAATCCCGGAACCTAACTATGGCTACACCTTC.

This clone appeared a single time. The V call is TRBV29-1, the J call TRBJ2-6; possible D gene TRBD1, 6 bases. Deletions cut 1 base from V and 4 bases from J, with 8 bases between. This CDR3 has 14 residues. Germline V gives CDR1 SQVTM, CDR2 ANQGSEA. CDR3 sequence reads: CSVEGGTGANVLTF. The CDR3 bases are TGCAGCGTTGAAGGGGGGACAGGGGCCAACGTCCTGACTTTC.

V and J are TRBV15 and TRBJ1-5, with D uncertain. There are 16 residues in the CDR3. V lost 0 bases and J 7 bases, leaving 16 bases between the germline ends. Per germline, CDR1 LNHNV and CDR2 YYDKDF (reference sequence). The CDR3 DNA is TGTGCCACCAGCAGAGATGTTGACGGAGACGGCCAGCCCCAGCATTTT. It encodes CATSRDVDGDGQPQHF.

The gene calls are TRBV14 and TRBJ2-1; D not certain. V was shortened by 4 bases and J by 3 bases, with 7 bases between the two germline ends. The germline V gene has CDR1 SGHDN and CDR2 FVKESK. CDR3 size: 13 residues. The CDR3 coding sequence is TGTGCCAGCAGCCCGGTACTCTACAATGAGCAGTTCTTC. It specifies CASSPVLYNEQFF.

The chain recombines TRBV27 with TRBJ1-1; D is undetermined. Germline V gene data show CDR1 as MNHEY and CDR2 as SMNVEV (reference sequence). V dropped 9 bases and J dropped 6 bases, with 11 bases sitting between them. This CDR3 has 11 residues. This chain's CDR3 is CASGPGAEAFF. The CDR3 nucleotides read TGTGCCAGTGGGCCGGGCGCTGAAGCTTTCTTT.

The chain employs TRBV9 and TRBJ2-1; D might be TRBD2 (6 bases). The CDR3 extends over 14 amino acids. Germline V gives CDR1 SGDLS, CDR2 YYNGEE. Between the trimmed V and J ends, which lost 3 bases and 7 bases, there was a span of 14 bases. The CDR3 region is CASSAPGGPNEQFF. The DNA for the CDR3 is TGTGCCAGCAGCGCCCCCGGAGGGCCGAATGAGCAGTTCTTC.

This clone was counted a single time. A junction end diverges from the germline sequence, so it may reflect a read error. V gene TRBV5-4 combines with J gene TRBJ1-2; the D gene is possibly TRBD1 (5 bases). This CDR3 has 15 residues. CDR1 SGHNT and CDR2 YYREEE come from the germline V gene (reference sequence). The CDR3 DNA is TGTGCCGGCAGCTTGGAGGGTCAGGGCGGGTATGGCTACACCTTC. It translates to CAGSLEGQGGYGYTF. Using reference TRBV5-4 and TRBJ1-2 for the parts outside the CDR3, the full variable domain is ETGVTQSPTHLIKTRGQQVTLRCSSQSGHNTVSWYQQALGQGPQFIFQYYREEENGRGNFPPRFSGLQFPNYSSELNVNALELDDSALYLCAGSLEGQGGYGYTFGSGTRLTVV.

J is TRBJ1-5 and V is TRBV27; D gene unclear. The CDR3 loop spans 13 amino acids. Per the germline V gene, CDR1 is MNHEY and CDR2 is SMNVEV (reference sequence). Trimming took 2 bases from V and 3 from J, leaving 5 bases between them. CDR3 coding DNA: TGTGCCAGCAGTTTAGTAGTCAATCAGCCCCAGCATTTT. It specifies CASSLVVNQPQHF.

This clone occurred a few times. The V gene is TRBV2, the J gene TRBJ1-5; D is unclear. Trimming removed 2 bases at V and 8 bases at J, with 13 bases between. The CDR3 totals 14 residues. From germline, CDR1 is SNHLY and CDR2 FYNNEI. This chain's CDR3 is CASSENTKEEPQHF. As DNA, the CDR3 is TGTGCCAGCAGTGAAAACACCAAAGAAGAGCCCCAGCATTTT.

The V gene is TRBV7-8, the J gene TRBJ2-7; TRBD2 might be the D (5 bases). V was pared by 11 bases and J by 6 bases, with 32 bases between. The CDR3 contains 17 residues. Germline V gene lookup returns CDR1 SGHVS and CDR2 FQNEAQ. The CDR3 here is CASLANDVGLRKGEQYF. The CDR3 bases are TGTGCCTCCTTAGCGAACGACGTTGGATTACGGAAGGGCGAGCAGTACTTC. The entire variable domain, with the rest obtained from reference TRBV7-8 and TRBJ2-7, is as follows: GAGVSQSPRYKVAKRGQDVALRCDPISGHVSLFWYQQALGQGPEFLTYFQNEAQLDKSGLPSDRFFAERPEGSVSTLKIQRTQQEDSAVYLCASLANDVGLRKGEQYFGPGTRLTVT.

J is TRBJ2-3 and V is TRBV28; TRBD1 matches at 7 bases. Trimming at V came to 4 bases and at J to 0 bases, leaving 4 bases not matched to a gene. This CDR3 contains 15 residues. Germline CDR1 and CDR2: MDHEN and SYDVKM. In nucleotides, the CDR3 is TGTGCCAGCAGTTCCTGGACAGGCAGCACAGATACGCAGTATTTT. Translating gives CASSSWTGSTDTQYF.

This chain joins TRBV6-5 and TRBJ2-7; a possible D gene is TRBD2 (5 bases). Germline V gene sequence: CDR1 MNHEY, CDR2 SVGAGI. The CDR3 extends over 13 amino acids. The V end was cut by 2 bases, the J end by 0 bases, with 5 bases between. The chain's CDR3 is CASSYRDSYEQYF. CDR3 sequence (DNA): TGTGCCAGCAGTTACCGGGACTCCTACGAGCAGTACTTC.

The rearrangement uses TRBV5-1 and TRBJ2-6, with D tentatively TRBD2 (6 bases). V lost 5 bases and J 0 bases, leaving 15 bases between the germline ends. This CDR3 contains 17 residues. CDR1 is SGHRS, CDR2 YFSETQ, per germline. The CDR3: CASRPDPGVSGANVLTF. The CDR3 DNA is TGCGCCAGCAGGCCCGACCCGGGGGTCTCTGGGGCCAACGTCCTGACTTTC. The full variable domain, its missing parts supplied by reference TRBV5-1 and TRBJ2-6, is KAGVTQTPRYLIKTRGQQVTLSCSPISGHRSVSWYQQTPGQGLQFLFEYFSETQRNKGNFPGRFSGRQFSNSRSEMNVSTLELGDSALYLCASRPDPGVSGANVLTFGAGSRLTVL.

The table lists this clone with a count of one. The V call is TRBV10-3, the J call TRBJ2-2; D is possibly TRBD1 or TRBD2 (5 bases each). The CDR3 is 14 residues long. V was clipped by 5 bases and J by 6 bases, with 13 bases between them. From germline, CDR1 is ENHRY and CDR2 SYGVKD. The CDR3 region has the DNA TGTGCCATCAGTCGGGACGAGGAGGCCGGGGAGCTGTTTTTT. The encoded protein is CAISRDEEAGELFF.

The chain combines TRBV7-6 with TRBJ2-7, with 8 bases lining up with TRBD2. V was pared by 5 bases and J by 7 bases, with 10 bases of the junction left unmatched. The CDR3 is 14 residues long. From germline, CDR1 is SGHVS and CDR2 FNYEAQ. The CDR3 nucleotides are TGTGCCAGCAGCCCGATGAGCGGGGGCTCGGAGCAGTACTTC. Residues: CASSPMSGGSEQYF.

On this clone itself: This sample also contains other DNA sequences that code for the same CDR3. The CDR3 sequence: CASSFGTGDYEQYF. CDR3 nucleotides: TGTGCCAGCAGTTTTGGGACAGGAGACTACGAGCAGTACTTC. The rearrangement joins TRBV27 to TRBJ2-7; 8 bases are shared with TRBD1. V lost 3 bases, J lost 3 bases, and 4 bases stayed unmatched. CDR3 size: 14 residues. From germline, CDR1 is MNHEY and CDR2 SMNVEV (reference sequence).

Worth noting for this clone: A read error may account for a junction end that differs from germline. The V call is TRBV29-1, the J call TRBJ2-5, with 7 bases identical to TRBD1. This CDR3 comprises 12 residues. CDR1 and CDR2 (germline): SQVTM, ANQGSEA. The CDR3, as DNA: TGCAGCGGATGGACAGGCCAAGAGGCCCAGTACTTC. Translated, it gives CSGWTGQEAQYF. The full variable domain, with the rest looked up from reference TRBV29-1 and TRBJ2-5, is SAVISQKPSRDICQRGTSLTIQCQVDSQVTMMFWYRQQPGQSLTLIATANQGSEATYESGFVIDKFPISRPNLTFSTLTVSNMSPEDSSIYLCSGWTGQEAQYFGPGTRLLVL.

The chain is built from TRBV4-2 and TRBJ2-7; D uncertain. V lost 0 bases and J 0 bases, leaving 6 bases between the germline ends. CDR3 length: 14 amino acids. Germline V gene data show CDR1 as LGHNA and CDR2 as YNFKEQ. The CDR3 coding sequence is TGTGCCAGCAGCCAAGAGGATTACTCCTACGAGCAGTACTTC. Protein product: CASSQEDYSYEQYF.

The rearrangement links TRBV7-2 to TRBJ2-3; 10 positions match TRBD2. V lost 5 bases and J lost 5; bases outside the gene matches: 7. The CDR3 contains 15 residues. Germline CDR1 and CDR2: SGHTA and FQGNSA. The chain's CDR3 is CASSLSSGSGDTQYF. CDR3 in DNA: TGTGCCAGCAGCCTCTCTAGCGGGAGTGGAGATACGCAGTATTTT.

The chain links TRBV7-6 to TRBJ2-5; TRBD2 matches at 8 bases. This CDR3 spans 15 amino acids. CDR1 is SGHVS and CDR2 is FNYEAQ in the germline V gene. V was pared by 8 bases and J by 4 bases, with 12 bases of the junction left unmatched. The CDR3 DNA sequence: TGTGCCAGCCTCGCAGCGGGAGTAGGCGGAGAGACCCAGTACTTC. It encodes CASLAAGVGGETQYF.

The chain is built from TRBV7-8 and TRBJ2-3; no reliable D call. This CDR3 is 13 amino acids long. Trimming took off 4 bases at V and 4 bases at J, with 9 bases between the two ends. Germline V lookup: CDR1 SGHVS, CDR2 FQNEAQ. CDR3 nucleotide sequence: TGTGCCAGCAGCTCTGACATGGCAGATACGCAGTATTTT. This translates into CASSSDMADTQYF.

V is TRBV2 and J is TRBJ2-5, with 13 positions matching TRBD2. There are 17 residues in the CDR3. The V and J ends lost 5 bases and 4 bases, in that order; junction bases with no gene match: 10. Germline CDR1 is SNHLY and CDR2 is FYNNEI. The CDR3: CASSPRTSGRSRETQYF. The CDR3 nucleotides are TGTGCCAGCAGTCCTCGGACTAGCGGGAGAAGTCGAGAGACCCAGTACTTC.